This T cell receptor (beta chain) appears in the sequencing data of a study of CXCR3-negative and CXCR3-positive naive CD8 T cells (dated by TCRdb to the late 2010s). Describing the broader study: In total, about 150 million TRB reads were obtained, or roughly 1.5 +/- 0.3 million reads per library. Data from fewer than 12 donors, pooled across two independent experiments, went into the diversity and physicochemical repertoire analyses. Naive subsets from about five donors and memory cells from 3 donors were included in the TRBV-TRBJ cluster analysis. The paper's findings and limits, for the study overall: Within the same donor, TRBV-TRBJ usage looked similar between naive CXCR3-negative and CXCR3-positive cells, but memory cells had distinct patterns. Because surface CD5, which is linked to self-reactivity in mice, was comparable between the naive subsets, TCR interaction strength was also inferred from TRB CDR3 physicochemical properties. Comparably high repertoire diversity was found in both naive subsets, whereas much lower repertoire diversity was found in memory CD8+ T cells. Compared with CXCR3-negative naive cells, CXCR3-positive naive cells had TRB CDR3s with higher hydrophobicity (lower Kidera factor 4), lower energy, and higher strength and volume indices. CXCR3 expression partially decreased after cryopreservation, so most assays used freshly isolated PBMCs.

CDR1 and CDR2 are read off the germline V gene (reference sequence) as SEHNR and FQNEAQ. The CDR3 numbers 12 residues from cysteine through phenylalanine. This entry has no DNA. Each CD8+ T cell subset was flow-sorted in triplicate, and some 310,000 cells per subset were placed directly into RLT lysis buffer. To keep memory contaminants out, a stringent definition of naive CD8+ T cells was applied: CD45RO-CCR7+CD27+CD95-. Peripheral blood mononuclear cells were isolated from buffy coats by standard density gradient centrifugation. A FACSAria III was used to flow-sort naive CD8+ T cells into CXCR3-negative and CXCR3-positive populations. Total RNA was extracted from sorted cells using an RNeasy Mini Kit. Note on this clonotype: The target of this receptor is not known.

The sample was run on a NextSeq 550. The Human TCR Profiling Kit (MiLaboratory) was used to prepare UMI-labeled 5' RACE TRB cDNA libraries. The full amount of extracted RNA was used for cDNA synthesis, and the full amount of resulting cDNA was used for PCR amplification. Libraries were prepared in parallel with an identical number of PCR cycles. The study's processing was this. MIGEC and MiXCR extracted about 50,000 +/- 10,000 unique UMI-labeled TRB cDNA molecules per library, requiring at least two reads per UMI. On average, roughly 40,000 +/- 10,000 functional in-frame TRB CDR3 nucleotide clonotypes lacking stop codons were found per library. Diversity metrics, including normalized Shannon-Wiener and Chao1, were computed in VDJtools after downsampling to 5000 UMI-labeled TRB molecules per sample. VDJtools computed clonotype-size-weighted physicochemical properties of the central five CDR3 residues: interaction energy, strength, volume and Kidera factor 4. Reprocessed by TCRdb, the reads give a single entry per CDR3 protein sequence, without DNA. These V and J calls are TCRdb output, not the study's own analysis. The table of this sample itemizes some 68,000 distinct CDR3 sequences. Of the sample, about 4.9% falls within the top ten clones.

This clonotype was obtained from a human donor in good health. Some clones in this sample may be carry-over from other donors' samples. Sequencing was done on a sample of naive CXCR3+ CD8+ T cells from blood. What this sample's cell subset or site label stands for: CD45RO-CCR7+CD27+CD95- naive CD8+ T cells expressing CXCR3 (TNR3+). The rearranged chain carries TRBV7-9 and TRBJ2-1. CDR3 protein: CASSLGRDEQFF.